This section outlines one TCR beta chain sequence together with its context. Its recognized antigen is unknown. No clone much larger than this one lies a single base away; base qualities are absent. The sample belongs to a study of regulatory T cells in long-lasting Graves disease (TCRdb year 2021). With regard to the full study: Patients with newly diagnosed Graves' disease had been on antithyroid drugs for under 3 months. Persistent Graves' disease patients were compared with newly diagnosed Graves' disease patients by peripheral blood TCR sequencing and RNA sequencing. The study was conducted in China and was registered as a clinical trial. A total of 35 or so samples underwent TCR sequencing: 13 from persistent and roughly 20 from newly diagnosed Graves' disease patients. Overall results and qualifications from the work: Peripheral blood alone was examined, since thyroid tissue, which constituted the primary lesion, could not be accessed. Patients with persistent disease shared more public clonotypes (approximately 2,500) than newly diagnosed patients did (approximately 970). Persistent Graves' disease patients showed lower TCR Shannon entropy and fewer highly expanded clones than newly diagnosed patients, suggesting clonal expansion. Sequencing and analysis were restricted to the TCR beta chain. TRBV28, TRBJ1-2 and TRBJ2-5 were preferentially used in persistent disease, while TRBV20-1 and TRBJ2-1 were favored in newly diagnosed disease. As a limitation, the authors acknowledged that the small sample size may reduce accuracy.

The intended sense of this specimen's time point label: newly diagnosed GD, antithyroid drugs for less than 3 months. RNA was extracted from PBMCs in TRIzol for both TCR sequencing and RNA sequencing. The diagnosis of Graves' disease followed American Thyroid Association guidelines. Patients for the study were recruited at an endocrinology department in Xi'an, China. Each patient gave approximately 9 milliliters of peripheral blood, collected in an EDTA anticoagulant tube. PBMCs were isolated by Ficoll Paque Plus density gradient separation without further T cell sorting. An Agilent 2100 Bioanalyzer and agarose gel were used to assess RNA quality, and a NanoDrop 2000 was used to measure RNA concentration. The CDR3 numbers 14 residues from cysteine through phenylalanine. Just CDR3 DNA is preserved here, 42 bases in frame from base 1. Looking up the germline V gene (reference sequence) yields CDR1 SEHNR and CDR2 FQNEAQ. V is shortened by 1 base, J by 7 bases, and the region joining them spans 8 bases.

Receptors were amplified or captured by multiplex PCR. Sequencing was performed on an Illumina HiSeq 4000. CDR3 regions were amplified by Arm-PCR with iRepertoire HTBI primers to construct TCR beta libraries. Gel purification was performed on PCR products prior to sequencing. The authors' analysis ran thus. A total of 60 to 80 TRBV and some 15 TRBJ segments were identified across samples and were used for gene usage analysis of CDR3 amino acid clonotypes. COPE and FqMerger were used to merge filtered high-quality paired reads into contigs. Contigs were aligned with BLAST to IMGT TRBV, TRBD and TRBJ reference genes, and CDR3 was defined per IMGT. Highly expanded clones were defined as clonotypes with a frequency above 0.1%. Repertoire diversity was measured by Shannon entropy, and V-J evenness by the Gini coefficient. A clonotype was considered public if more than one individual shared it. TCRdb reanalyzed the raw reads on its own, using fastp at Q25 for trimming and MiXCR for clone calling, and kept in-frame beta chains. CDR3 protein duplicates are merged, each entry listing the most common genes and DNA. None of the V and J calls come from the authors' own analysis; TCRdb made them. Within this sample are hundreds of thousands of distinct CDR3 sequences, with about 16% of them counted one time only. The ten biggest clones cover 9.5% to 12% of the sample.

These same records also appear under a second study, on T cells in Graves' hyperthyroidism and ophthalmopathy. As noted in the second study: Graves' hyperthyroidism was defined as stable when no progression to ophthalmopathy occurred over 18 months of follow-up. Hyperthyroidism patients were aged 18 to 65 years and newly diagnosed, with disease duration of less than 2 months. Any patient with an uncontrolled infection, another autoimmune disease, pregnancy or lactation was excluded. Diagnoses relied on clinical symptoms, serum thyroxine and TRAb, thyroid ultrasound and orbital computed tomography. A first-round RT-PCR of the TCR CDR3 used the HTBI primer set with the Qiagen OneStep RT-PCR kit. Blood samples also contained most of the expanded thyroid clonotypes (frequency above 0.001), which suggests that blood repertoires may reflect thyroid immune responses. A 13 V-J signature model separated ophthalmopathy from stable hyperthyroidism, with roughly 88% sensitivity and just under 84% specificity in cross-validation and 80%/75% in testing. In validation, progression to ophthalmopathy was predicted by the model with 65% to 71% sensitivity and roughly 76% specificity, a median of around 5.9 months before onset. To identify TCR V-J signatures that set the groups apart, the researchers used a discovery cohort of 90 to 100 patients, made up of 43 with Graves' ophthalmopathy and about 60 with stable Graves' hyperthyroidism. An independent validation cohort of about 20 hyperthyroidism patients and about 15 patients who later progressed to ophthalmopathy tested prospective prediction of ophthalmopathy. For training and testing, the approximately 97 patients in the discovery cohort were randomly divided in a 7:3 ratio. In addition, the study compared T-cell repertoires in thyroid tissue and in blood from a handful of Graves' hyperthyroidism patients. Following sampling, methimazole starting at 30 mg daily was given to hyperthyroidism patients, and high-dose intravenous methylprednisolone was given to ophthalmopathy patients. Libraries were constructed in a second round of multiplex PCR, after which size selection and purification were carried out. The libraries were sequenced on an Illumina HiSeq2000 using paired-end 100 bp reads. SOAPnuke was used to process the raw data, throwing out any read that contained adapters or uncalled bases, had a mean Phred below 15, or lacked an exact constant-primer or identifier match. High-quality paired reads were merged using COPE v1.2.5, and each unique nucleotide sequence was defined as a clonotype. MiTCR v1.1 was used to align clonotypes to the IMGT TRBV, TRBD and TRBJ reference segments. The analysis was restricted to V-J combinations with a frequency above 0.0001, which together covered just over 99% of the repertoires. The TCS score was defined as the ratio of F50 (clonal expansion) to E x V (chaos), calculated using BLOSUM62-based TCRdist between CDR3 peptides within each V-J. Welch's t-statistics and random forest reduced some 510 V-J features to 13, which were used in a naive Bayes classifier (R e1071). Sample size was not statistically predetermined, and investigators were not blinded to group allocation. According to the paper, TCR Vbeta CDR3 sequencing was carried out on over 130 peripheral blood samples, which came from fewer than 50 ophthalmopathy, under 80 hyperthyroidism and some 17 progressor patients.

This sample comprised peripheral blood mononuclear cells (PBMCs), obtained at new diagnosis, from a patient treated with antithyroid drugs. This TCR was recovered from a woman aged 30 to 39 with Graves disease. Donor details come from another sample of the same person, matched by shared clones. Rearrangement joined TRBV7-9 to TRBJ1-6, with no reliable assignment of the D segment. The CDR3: CASSLEAENSPLHF. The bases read TGTGCCAGCAGCTTAGAGGCAGAGAATTCACCCCTCCACTTT.